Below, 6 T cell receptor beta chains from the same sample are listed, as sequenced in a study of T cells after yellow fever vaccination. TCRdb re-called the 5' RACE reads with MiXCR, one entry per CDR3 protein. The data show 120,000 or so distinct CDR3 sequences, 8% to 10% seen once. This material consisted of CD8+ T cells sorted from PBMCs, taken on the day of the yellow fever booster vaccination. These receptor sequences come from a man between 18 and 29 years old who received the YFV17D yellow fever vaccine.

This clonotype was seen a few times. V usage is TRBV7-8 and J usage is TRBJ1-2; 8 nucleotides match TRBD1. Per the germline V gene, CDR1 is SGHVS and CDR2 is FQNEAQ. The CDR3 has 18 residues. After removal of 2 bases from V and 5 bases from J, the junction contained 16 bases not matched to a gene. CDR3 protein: CASSLPSQGAPENYGYTF. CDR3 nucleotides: TGTGCCAGCAGCTTACCCTCTCAGGGGGCCCCGGAGAATTATGGCTACACCTTC.

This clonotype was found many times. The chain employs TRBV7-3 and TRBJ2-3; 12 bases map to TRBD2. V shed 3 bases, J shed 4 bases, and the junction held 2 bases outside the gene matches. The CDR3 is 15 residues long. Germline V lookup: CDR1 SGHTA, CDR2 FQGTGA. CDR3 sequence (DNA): TGTGCCAGCAGCTTGGGACTAGCGGGCCCAGATACGCAGTATTTT. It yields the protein CASSLGLAGPDTQYF.

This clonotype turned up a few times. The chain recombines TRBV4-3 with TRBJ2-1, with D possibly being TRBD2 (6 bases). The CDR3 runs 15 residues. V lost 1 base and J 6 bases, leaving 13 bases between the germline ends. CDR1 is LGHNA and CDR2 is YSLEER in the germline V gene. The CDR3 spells CASSQGAEGINEQFF. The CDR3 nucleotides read TGCGCCAGCAGCCAAGGCGCGGAGGGCATCAATGAGCAGTTCTTC.

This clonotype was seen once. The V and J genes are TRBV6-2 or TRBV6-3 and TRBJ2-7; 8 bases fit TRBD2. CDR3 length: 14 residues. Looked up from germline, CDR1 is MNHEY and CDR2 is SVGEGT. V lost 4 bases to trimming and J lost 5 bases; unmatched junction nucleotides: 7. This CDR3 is CASSWRGDLDEQYF. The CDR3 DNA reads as TGTGCCAGCAGTTGGCGGGGGGACCTCGACGAGCAGTACTTC.

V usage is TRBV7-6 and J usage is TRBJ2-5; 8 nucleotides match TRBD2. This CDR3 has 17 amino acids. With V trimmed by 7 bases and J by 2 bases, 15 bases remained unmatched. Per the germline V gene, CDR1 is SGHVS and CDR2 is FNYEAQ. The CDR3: CASTRGRGGRWQETQYF. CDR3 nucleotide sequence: TGTGCCAGCACTCGAGGTCGGGGGGGCCGATGGCAAGAGACCCAGTACTTC.

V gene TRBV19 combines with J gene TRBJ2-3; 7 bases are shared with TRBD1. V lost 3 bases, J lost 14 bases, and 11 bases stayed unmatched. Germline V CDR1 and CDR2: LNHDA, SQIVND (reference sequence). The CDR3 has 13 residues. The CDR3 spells CASSMGTGTESYF. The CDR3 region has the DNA TGTGCCAGTAGTATGGGGACCGGGACAGAGTCGTATTTT.